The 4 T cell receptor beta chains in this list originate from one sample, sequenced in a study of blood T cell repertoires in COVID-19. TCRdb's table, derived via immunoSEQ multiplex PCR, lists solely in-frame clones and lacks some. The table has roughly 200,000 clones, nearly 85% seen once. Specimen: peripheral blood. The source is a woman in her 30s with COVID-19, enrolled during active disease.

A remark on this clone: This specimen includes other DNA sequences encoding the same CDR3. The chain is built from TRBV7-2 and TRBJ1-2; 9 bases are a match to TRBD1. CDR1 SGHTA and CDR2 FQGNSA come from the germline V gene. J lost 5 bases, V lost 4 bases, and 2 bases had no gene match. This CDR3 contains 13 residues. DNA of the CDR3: TGTGCCAGCAGCTCAGGACAGGGGTATGGCTACACCTTC. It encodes CASSSGQGYGYTF.

CDR3 sequence (DNA): TGTGCCAGCAGTTTCCCCGCGACTAGCGGGGGCGCAGATACGCAGTATTTT. Its translation is CASSFPATSGGADTQYF. The rearrangement uses TRBV28 and TRBJ2-3; 12 nucleotides line up with TRBD2. Germline CDR1 reads MDHEN; CDR2 reads SYDVKM. This CDR3 comprises 17 residues. The junction had 8 bases not matched to a gene; V was cut back by 3 bases and J by 4 bases.

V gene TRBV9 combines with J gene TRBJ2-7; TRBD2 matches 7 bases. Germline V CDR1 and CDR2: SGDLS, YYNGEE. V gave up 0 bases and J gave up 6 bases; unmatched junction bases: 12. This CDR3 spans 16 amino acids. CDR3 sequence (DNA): TGTGCCAGCAGCGTAGCAGTGGGAGGGCCTTCGAGCGAGCAGTACTTC. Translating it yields CASSVAVGGPSSEQYF.

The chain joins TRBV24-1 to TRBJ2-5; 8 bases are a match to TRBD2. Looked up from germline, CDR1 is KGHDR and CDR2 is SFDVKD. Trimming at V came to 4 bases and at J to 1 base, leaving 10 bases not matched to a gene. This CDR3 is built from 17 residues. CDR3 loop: CATSDSGLAGAQETQYF. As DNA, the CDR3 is TGTGCCACCAGTGACTCCGGACTAGCTGGGGCCCAAGAGACCCAGTACTTC.